This T cell receptor beta chain was captured by sequencing in a study of shared clonotypes between healthy human individuals (dated by TCRdb to the early 2020s). For the wider study: The cohort included a few men and a couple of women between 18 and 49 years of age. Leukapheresis yielded between about 0.9 and 9.5 billion PBMCs per donor. Blood TCR repertoires of several healthy adults were deeply sequenced to estimate repertoire size and the extent of clonotype sharing between individuals. For each donor, CD4 naive and CD4 memory were each given three plates, CD8 naive was given two plates, and CD8 memory was given one plate. To increase sequencing depth and limit assay-specific biases, TCR repertoire library preparation and sequencing were carried out by different laboratories using diverse techniques. Broader findings and caveats from the paper: Compared with non-shared clonotypes, clonotypes shared by all four sorted-subset donors had higher generation probabilities. Naive subsets generally had larger estimated clonotype richness than memory subsets did. Pairwise subsampling led to the expectation that sequencing depth would affect the degree of clonotype sharing among donors. Roughly 5% of naive CD4, 3.5% of naive CD8, roughly 2.4% of memory CD4, and over 0.35% of memory CD8 clonotypes were shared across several donors. Incomplete sequencing was indicated by rarefaction of sorted-subset datasets, despite the large sequencing depth. Because the study included only a small number of donors, the genetic and exposure-history diversity represented was limited. Sampling was restricted to blood, and TCR repertoires in tissues likely differ from the TCR repertoires found in blood.

Using the deep immunoSEQ assay, TCR CDR3 regions were amplified from genomic DNA by multiplex PCR. Genomic DNA extracted from each cell subset was distributed evenly over all wells of several immunoSEQ 96-well plates, and each plate served as one replicate. For sorted subsets, each replicate PCR was loaded with 200 ng genomic DNA, equivalent to 30,000 or so T cell genomes. Purified libraries were measured with a Qubit 3.0 fluorometer, size-checked on a Bioanalyzer 2100, and measured again with the KAPA Library Quantification kit. A separate single-read 150-cycle Illumina NextSeq 550 flow cell was used to sequence each immunoSEQ 96-well plate. In the original analysis: The immunoSEQ output contained only junctional sequences without quality scores, so filtering could not match that applied to full-length reads. To assign V/J genes and CDR3, sequences were annotated against IMGT germline references using PyIR, a Python wrapper for IgBLAST v1.9. Any read was removed if the V/J assignment was weak (E-value above 1e-6), the CDR3 was missing, or the read contained stop codons, out-of-frame junctions, or ambiguous translated residues. V3J clonotypes were defined as sequences sharing the same inferred V gene, J gene, and CDR3 amino acid sequence. The percentage overlap between two repertoires was calculated by dividing the number of shared unique clonotypes by the size of the smaller repertoire. Richness of each repertoire was evaluated using RTK rarefaction, the Chao1 estimator, and Recon v2.1 estimates of unobserved clonotypes. OLGA was used to compute generation probabilities for all TCRbeta clonotypes that the gDNA method yielded from a few donors. TCRdb took this table from immuneACCESS and kept in-frame rearrangements with V and J called. Such tables lack part of the clones; where checked against another copy, unresolved V genes explain under half of the gap, and the rest is unexplained. D and trimming were read from the DNA, whereas the V and J calls and clone size are those reported in that table. This sample gives fewer than 3 million clones in total; just under 95% of them show up just once. The ten largest clones capture 0.3% to 0.4% of the sample.

Regarding this clone: Its antigen has not been determined. No base-level quality is on record; no much larger clone is a single base apart.

The donors were healthy, HIV-negative adults with no recently reported acute infections or vaccinations. Every donor was a Caucasian adult residing in Nashville, Tennessee, USA. CD4+ T cells were enriched through magnetic negative selection, after which naive cells were positively selected on CD45RA and the remaining negative fraction served as the memory subset. After blood collection by leukapheresis, PBMCs were isolated using Ficoll-Histopaque density gradient centrifugation and then cryopreserved in the vapor phase of liquid nitrogen. Analytical flow cytometry was used to check the purity and quantity of each magnetically sorted T cell population. Each sorted fraction had its genomic DNA isolated and then quantified by UV absorbance on a Nanodrop 2000c. Including the terminal cysteine and phenylalanine, the CDR3 comprises 17 residues. Only the CDR3 DNA stays, 51 bases, in frame from base 1. The germline V gene provides CDR1 KGHSH and CDR2 LQKENI. For this chain, trimming is 4 bases at the V end and 1 base at the J end, and the number of junction bases without a gene match is 7.

The sequence is built from TRBV18 and TRBJ1-2; 12 central nucleotides agree with TRBD1. This TCR derives from a man between 18 and 29 years old in good health. Some clones in this sample may be carry-over from other donors' samples. Sequencing was carried out using naive CD4+ T cells from PBMCs. The cell subset or site tag for this specimen amounts to: CD45RA+ positively selected. The CDR3 region: CASSQNRDRGLNYGYTF. The nucleotide sequence is given as TGTGCCAGCTCACAAAACCGGGACAGGGGGCTTAACTATGGCTACACCTTC.